The clone carrying this TCR beta chain has just one count. This sample was included in a study of control samples from healthy donors and cancer patients. The protocol was immunoSEQ multiplex PCR, while the TCRdb copy is restricted to in-frame clones and leaves out a portion. The sample lists 100,000 to 110,000 clones; approximately 84% were seen once. V was clipped by 5 bases and J by 3 bases; unmatched bases: 10. This CDR3 comprises 15 residues. Germline assignment: CDR1 KGHSH and CDR2 LQKENI. Sequencing used blood. The sequence derives from a woman between 50 and 59 years old in good health. V is TRBV18 and J is TRBJ2-7; 7 nucleotides align to TRBD1. CDR3 coding DNA: TGTGCCAGCTCATCCGACAGGGCTCTGGTCTACGAGCAGTACTTC. Translation: CASSSDRALVYEQYF.